The rows below give T cell receptor beta chains drawn from one sample of a study of Ad26.COV2.S vaccination and SARS-CoV-2 variants. The repertoire was sequenced with immunoSEQ multiplex PCR; TCRdb's copy has only in-frame clones and lacks some. Of approximately 240,000 clones listed, 85% to 90% are singletons. The specimen was peripheral blood, collected in a trial of Ad26.COV2.S vaccine versus placebo. The receptor set was obtained from a person aged 18-60 years who received the Ad26.COV2.S COVID-19 vaccine or a placebo. The CDR3 runs from the conserved cysteine through the conserved F or W. The order of the fields is J gene, V gene, D gene, clone size, CDR3 DNA, CDR3 protein. A D gene is named only where the DNA matches it firmly. Rows may omit the clone size; those that give it use once, few, many or a size class.

>TRBJ1-1|TRBV4-3|.|.
TGCGCCAGCAGCCTGGAGGTATCGAGGACTGAAGCTTTCTTT
CASSLEVSRTEAFF
>TRBJ2-3|TRBV19|TRBD1|.
TGTGCCAGTAGTAACCCTCGGGACAGGGGCACAGATACGCAGTATTTT
CASSNPRDRGTDTQYF
>TRBJ2-2|TRBV15|TRBD2|.
TGTGCCACCAGCAGAGATCTAGCGGGGGCGGTCGGGGAGCTGTTTTTT
CATSRDLAGAVGELFF
>TRBJ2-3|TRBV28|.|.
TGTGCCAGCAGTCTTACCCCAGACAGGGAGGACACAGATACGCAGTATTTT
CASSLTPDREDTDTQYF
>TRBJ2-3|TRBV5-1|.|.
TGCGCCAGCAGCTTGGAAGGGGTGAACACAGATACGCAGTATTTT
CASSLEGVNTDTQYF
>TRBJ2-4|TRBV25-1|.|.
TGTGCCAGCAGTGAACCTGGGGCCAAAAACATTCAGTACTTC
CASSEPGAKNIQYF
>TRBJ1-2|TRBV6-6|.|.
TGTGCCAGCAGTTATCTCGGTGGGGGCAGCTATGGCTACACCTTC
CASSYLGGGSYGYTF
>TRBJ2-1|TRBV6-2/TRBV6-3|TRBD2|.
TGTGCCAGCAGTTACACTAGCGGGAGAACCAATGAGCAGTTCTTC
CASSYTSGRTNEQFF
>TRBJ2-7|TRBV19|.|.
TGTGCCAGTAGTATATGGGGGACTCCCACCTACGAGCAGTACTTC
CASSIWGTPTYEQYF
>TRBJ1-1|TRBV6-5|.|few
TGTGCCAGCAGTCTGGTCTCCGGGAACACTGAAGCTTTCTTT
CASSLVSGNTEAFF
>TRBJ2-7|TRBV7-9|.|.
TGTGCCAGCAGCATAGAGGACCGCCTATACGAGCAGTACTTC
CASSIEDRLYEQYF
>TRBJ2-5|TRBV4-3|.|.
TGCGCCAGCAGCCAAGGCATAGGGATGGGAGAGACCCAGTACTTC
CASSQGIGMGETQYF
>TRBJ1-5|TRBV28|TRBD1|.
TGTGCCAGCAGTTTTGCAGGGGGAAGCAATCAGCCCCAGCATTTT
CASSFAGGSNQPQHF
>TRBJ1-1|TRBV12-3/TRBV12-4|.|.
TGTGCCAGCAGTGTGGACCGAGGGACTGAAGCTTTCTTT
CASSVDRGTEAFF
>TRBJ1-4|TRBV6-1|.|.
TGTGCCAGCAGTGATGACAGATTAAAGGGCTTTAATGAAAAACTGTTTTTT
CASSDDRLKGFNEKLFF
>TRBJ1-2|TRBV5-8|.|.
TGTGCCAGCAGCTTGCGGGAGAGCCCCGTTAGCCTCGCTAACTATGGCTACACCTTC
CASSLRESPVSLANYGYTF
>TRBJ2-7|TRBV9|.|.
TGTGCCAGCAGCGTAGAGTGGAGAACTTTCGAGCAGTACTTC
CASSVEWRTFEQYF
>TRBJ2-6|TRBV2|.|.
TGTGCCAGCAGGACCAGCTCTGGGGCCAACGTCCTGACTTTC
CASRTSSGANVLTF
>TRBJ2-5|TRBV12-3/TRBV12-4|.|.
TGTGCCAGCAGCCGGGACTGGAAAGAGACCCAGTACTTC
CASSRDWKETQYF
>TRBJ2-5|TRBV7-2|TRBD2|.
TGTGCCAGCAGCTTAGTGGTAGCGGGGGGGGATCAAGAGACCCAGTACTTC
CASSLVVAGGDQETQYF
>TRBJ2-7|TRBV14|.|.
TGTGCCAGCAGCCCTAAGGTATGGGGCGAGCAGTACTTC
CASSPKVWGEQYF
>TRBJ2-3|TRBV5-4|.|.
TGTGCCAGCAGCTCTGCGCGGGCGGGCCGCACAGATACGCAGTATTTT
CASSSARAGRTDTQYF
>TRBJ2-7|TRBV28|TRBD1|.
TGTGCCAGCAGTTTATCTCCGGGACAGTTAGCCTACGAGCAGTACTTC
CASSLSPGQLAYEQYF
>TRBJ1-4|TRBV7-9|.|.
TGTGCCAGCAGCCATTTACAGGGTCTCCCGGAGAAACTGTTTTTT
CASSHLQGLPEKLFF
>TRBJ1-2|TRBV19|.|.
TGTGCCAGTTCTTCTGCAGGGAGTGACTATGGCTACACCTTC
CASSSAGSDYGYTF
>TRBJ2-1|TRBV24-1|.|.
TGTGCCACCAGCCGAAGGGGGTCGACCTCCTACAATGAGCAGTTCTTC
CATSRRGSTSYNEQFF
>TRBJ2-3|TRBV7-6|TRBD1|.
TGTGCCAGCAGCTTAGTACAGGGGGCAACAGATACGCAGTATTTT
CASSLVQGATDTQYF
>TRBJ2-1|TRBV19|.|.
TGTGCCAGTAGTCTCCGGAGGGCACAGGACAATGAGCAGTTCTTC
CASSLRRAQDNEQFF
>TRBJ1-5|TRBV5-8|.|.
TGTGCCAGCAGCTTAGGTGACCAGCCCCAGCATTTT
CASSLGDQPQHF
>TRBJ1-2|TRBV5-6|.|.
TGTGCCAGCAGCCACACGTATGGCTACACCTTC
CASSHTYGYTF
>TRBJ2-3|TRBV7-2|TRBD1|once
TGTGCCAGCAGTCTGGACAGGGGGCCGCCAGATACGCAGTATTTT
CASSLDRGPPDTQYF
>TRBJ1-2|TRBV6-6|.|.
TGTGCCAGCAGTTACGGCGGAGTTAACTATGGCTACACCTTC
CASSYGGVNYGYTF
>TRBJ2-7|TRBV25-1|TRBD2|once
TGTGCCAGCAGTGAGGTAATGGTAGCGGGCCCATCCTACGAGCAGTACTTC
CASSEVMVAGPSYEQYF
>TRBJ1-3|TRBV18|.|.
TGTGCCAGCTCACCACAGGACTCTGGAAACACCATATATTTT
CASSPQDSGNTIYF
>TRBJ2-7|TRBV7-8|.|.
TGTGCCAGCACCCCCCCCGAGGGTTGCTCCTACGAGCAGTACTTC
CASTPPEGCSYEQYF
>TRBJ1-6|TRBV11-2|TRBD1|.
TGTGCCAGCAGCCGTTTCGACAGGGGAGATTCACCCCTCCACTTT
CASSRFDRGDSPLHF
>TRBJ1-1|TRBV5-8|TRBD1|.
TGTGCCAGCAGCTTATTCCAGGGGGGCACTGAAGCTTTCTTT
CASSLFQGGTEAFF